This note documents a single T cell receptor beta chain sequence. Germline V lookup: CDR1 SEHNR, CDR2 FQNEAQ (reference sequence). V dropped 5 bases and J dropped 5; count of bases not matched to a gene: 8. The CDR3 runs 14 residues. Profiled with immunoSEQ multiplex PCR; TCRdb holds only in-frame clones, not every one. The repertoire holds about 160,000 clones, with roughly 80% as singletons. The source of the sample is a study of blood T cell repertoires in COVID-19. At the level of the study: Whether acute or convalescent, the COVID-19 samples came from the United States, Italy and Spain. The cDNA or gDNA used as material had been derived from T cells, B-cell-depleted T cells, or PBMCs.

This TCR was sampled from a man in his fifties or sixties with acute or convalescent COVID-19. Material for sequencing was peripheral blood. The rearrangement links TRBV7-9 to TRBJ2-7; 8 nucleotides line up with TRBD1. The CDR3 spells CASSPRDRRNEQYF. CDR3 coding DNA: TGTGCCAGCAGCCCCAGGGACAGGAGGAACGAGCAGTACTTC. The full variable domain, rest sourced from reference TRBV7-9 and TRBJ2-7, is DTGVSQNPRHKITKRGQNVTFRCDPISEHNRLYWYRQTLGQGPEFLTYFQNEAQLEKSRLLSDRFSAERPKGSFSTLEIQRTEQGDSAMYLCASSPRDRRNEQYFGPGTRLTVT.